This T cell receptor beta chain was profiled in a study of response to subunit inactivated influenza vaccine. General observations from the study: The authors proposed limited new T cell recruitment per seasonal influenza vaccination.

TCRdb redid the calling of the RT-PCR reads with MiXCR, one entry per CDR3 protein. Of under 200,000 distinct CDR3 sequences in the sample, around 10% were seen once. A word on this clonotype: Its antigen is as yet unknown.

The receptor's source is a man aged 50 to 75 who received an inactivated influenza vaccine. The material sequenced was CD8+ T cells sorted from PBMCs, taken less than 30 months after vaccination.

The CDR3 sequence: CASSRGWNNEQFF. As DNA, the CDR3 is TGTGCCAGCAGTAGAGGTTGGAATAATGAGCAGTTCTTC. The chain combines TRBV28 with TRBJ2-1; the D is unclear. Trimming took off 5 bases at V and 7 bases at J, with 12 bases between the two ends. Germline-derived CDR1 and CDR2 are MDHEN and SYDVKM. The CDR3 is 13 residues long.